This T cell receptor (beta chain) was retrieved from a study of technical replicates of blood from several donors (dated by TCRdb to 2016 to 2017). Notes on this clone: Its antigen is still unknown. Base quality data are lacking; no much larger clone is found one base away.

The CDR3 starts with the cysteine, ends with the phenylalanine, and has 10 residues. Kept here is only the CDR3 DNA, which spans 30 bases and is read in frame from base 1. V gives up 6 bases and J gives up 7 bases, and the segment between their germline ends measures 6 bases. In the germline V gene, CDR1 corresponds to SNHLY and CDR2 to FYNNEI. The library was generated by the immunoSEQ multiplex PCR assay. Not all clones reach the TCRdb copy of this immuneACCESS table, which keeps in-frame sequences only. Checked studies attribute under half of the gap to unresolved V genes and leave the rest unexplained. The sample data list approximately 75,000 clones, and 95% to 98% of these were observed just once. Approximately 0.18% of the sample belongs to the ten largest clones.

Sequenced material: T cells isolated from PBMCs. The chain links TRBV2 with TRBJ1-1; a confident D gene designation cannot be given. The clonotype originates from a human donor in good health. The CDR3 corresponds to CASRQLEAFF. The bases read TGTGCCAGCAGGCAACTTGAAGCTTTCTTT.